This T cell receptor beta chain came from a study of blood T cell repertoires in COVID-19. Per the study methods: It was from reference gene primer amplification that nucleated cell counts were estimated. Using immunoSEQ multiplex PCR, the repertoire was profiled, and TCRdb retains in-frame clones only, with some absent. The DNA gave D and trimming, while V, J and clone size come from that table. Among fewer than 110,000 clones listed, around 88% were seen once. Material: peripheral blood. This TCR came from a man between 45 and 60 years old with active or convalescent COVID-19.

In DNA, the CDR3 is TGTGCCAGCAGCCTCAGCGGGAGGGCCGTCAATGAGCAGTTCTTC. It is translated as CASSLSGRAVNEQFF. The chain recombines TRBV11-1 with TRBJ2-1, with 10 bases matching TRBD2. The V gene's germline CDR1 is SGHAT and CDR2 FQDESV (reference sequence). This CDR3 is built from 15 residues. V shed 5 bases, J shed 6 bases, and the junction held 7 bases outside the gene matches.